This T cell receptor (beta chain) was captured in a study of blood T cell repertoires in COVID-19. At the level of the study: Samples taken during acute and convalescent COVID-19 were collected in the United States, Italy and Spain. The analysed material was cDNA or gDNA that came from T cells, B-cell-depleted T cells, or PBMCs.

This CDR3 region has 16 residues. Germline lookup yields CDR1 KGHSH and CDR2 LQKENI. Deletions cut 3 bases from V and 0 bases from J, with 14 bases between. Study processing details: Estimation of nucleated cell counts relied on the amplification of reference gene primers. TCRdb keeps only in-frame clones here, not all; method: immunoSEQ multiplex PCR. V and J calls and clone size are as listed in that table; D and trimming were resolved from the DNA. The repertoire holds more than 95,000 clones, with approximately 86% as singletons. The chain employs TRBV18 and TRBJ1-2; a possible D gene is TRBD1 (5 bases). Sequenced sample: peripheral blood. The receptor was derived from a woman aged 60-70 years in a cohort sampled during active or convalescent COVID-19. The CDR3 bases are TGTGCCAGCTCACCTCTCCAGGAGGGGACTAACTATGGCTACACCTTC. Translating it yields CASSPLQEGTNYGYTF.